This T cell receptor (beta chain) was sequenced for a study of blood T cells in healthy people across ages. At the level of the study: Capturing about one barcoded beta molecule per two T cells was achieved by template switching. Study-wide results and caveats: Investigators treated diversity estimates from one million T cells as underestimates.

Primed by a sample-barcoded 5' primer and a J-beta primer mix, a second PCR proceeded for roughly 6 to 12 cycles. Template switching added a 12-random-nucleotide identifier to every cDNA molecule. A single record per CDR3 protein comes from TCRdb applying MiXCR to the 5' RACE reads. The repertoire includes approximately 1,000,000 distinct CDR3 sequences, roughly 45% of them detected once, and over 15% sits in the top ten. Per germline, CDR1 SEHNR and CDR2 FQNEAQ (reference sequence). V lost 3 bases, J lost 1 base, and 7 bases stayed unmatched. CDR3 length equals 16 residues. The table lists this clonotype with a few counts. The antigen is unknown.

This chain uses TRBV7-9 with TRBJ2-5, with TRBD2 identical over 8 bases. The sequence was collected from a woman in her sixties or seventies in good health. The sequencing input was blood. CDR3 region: CASSFLSGTGQETQYF. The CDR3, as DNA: TGTGCCAGCAGCTTCCTTAGCGGGACGGGCCAAGAGACCCAGTACTTC. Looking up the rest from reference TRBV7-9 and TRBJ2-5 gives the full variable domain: DTGVSQNPRHKITKRGQNVTFRCDPISEHNRLYWYRQTLGQGPEFLTYFQNEAQLEKSRLLSDRFSAERPKGSFSTLEIQRTEQGDSAMYLCASSFLSGTGQETQYFGPGTRLLVL.